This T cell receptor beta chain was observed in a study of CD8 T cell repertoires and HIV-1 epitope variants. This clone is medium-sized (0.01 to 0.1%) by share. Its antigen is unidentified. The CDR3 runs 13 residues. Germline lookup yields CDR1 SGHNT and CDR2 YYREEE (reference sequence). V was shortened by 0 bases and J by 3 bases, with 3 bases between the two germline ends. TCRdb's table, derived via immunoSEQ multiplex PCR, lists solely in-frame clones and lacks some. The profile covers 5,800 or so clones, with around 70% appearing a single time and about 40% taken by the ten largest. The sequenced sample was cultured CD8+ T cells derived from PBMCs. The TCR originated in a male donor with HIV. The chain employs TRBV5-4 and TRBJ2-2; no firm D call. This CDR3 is CASSLVDTGELFF. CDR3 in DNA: TGTGCCAGCAGCTTGGTCGACACCGGGGAGCTGTTTTTT.